The clone carrying this T cell receptor beta chain was observed a handful of times. Its antigen is unidentified. Germline V CDR1 and CDR2: SGHTA, FQGNSA. This CDR3 has 12 residues. The V gene lost 0 bases and the J gene lost 10 bases, with 7 bases spanning the gap. The data were obtained in a study of monozygotic twins with cystic fibrosis. Study-level information: Three micrograms of fragmented DNA underwent approximately 15 PCR cycles for library preparation. Study-wide findings and caveats: Clonality was generally low (median around 0.01), higher in the most severe patients. V usage most resembled the co-twin in 13 of 16 pairs. Monozygotic CF twins shared more identical nucleotide clonotypes than unrelated patients.

Assay: immunoSEQ multiplex PCR; the TCRdb copy retains only in-frame clones and omits some. The sample lists 30,000 or so clones, over 60% occurring once. The J gene is TRBJ2-1, the V gene TRBV7-2; D might be TRBD1 (5 bases). The specimen sequenced was blood. The TCR originated in a girl aged 5-17 years with cystic fibrosis. The CDR3 spells CASSLAGREQFF. The DNA for the CDR3 is TGTGCCAGCAGCTTAGCGGGGCGGGAGCAGTTCTTC.